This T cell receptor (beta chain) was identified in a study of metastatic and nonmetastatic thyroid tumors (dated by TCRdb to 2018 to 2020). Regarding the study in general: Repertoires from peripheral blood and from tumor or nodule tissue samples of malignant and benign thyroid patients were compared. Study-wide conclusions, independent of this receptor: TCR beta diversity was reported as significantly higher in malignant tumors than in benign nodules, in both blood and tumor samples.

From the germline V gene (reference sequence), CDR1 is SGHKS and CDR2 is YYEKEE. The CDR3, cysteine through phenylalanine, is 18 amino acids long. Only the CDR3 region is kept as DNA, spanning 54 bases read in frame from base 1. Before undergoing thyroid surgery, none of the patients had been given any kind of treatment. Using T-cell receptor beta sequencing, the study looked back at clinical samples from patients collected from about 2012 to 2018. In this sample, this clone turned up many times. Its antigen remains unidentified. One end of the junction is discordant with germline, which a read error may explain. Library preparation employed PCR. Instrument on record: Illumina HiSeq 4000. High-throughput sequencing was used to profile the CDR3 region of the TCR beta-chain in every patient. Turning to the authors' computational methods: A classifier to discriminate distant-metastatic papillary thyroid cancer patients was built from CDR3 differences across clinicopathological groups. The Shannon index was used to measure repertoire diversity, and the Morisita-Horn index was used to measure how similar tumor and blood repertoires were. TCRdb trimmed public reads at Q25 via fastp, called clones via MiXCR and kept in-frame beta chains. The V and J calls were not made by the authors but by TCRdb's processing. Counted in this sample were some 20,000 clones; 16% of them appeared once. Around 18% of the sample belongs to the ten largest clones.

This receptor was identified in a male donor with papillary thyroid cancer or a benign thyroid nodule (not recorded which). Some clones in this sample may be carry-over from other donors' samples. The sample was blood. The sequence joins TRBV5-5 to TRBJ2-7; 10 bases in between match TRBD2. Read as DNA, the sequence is TGTGCCAGCACCTTGGGGGGTCAGCGGGAGGGAAGGACCTACGAGCAGTACTTC. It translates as CASTLGGQREGRTYEQYF.